Listed below are T cell receptor beta chains from one sample, sequenced in a study of blood T cells in healthy people across ages. One entry per CDR3 protein results from TCRdb running MiXCR on the 5' RACE reads. Of 600,000 to 1,000,000 distinct CDR3 sequences in the sample, roughly 64% were seen once. Sequenced sample: blood. These receptors came from a man in his thirties or forties in good health. Both conserved end residues are part of each CDR3. D genes are given only for firm matches. Clone size is not always given. Where it is, it says once, few, many or a class for expanded clones.

clone_size	d_call	v_call	j_call	cdr3_aa	cdr3_nt
few	.	TRBV24-1	TRBJ2-7	CATSEGRNYEQYF	TGTGCCACCAGTGAGGGCCGCAACTACGAGCAGTACTTC
.	TRBD2	TRBV15	TRBJ2-7	CATSTPGTSGLYEQYF	TGTGCCACCAGCACGCCCGGGACTAGCGGGTTGTACGAGCAGTACTTC
few	.	TRBV7-2	TRBJ2-5	CASRGASQETQYF	TGTGCCAGCCGGGGAGCGAGCCAAGAGACCCAGTACTTC
.	TRBD1	TRBV2	TRBJ1-1	CASRRDRTEAFF	TGTGCCAGCAGAAGGGACAGAACTGAAGCTTTCTTT
.	.	TRBV11-3	TRBJ2-3	CASSPGRAGDTQYF	TGTGCCAGCAGCCCCGGAAGGGCTGGAGATACGCAGTATTTT
.	.	TRBV25-1	TRBJ1-6	CASSESGGYNSPLHF	TGTGCCAGCAGTGAATCGGGCGGATATAATTCACCCCTCCACTTT
.	.	TRBV29-1	TRBJ1-4	CSVTPPGQNNEKLFF	TGCAGCGTCACCCCTCCGGGACAAAATAATGAAAAACTGTTTTTT
.	.	TRBV7-9	TRBJ2-1	CASTGHPRISQNEQFF	TGTGCCAGCACAGGACATCCGCGGATTTCCCAAAATGAGCAGTTCTTC
.	TRBD1	TRBV6-1	TRBJ1-1	CASRGIRTGGRSQAFF	TGTGCCAGCAGGGGGATACGGACAGGAGGACGTTCGCAAGCTTTCTTT
once	.	TRBV6-1	TRBJ1-6	CASSKGLGPSGFNSPLHF	TGTGCCAGCAGTAAGGGGCTCGGCCCCTCCGGCTTTAATTCACCCCTCCACTTT
few	TRBD2	TRBV29-1	TRBJ2-7	CSVMTSGSSYEQYF	TGCAGCGTAATGACTAGCGGAAGCTCCTACGAGCAGTACTTC
.	TRBD2	TRBV2	TRBJ2-3	CASGGTSGDTDTQYF	TGTGCCAGCGGGGGGACTAGCGGGGACACAGATACGCAGTATTTT
.	.	TRBV7-9	TRBJ2-7	CASDQGRGEQYF	TGTGCCAGTGACCAGGGAAGGGGCGAGCAGTACTTC
.	TRBD1	TRBV6-5	TRBJ1-5	CASSYSSGGVLQISNQPQHF	TGTGCCAGCAGTTACTCTTCAGGGGGCGTCCTCCAAATTAGCAATCAGCCCCAGCATTTT
.	.	TRBV5-1	TRBJ2-3	CASSLEDHRTDTQYF	TGCGCCAGCAGCTTGGAGGATCACAGGACGGATACGCAGTATTTT
.	.	TRBV10-3	TRBJ1-2	CAISDNRIYGYTF	TGTGCCATCAGTGATAACAGGATCTATGGCTACACCTTC
.	.	TRBV7-3	TRBJ2-3	CASSPDPYSTDTQYF	TGTGCCAGCAGCCCTGACCCGTACAGCACAGATACGCAGTATTTT
few	TRBD1	TRBV7-2	TRBJ2-5	CASRVDRNNEQYF	TGTGCCAGCAGGGTGGACAGGAACAATGAGCAGTACTTC
few	TRBD1	TRBV20-1	TRBJ2-4	CSARASGTGGTKNIQYF	TGCAGTGCTAGGGCCTCCGGGACAGGGGGAACCAAAAACATTCAGTACTTC
.	.	TRBV21-1	TRBJ1-5	CASRGGGGRDSNQPQHF	TGTGCCAGCAGAGGGGGAGGTGGAAGGGATAGCAATCAGCCCCAGCATTTT
.	.	TRBV20-1	TRBJ1-4	CSAAGSTNEKLFF	TGCAGTGCTGCAGGGTCAACTAATGAAAAACTGTTTTTT
.	.	TRBV20-1	TRBJ1-1	CSAQMQGNTEAFF	TGCAGTGCTCAAATGCAGGGGAACACTGAAGCTTTCTTT
.	.	TRBV5-1	TRBJ1-2	CASSLVGADGYTF	TGCGCCAGCAGCTTGGTGGGGGCAGATGGCTACACCTTC
few	.	TRBV7-8	TRBJ1-2	CASSLVTDRGYTF	TGTGCCAGCAGCTTAGTGACAGATCGTGGCTACACCTTC
once	.	TRBV20-1	TRBJ1-2	CSARAPGGSGGYTF	TGCAGTGCTAGAGCCCCGGGGGGGAGCGGTGGCTACACCTTC
.	TRBD2	TRBV4-2	TRBJ2-1	CASSQDVSGGSNEQFF	TGTGCCAGCAGCCAAGATGTCAGCGGGGGCTCCAATGAGCAGTTCTTC
.	.	TRBV29-1	TRBJ1-1	CSVFGRGSFF	.
.	.	TRBV7-9	TRBJ2-4	CASSSEEGGKYF	TGTGCCAGCAGCTCAGAAGAGGGGGGGAAGTACTTC
.	.	TRBV20-1	TRBJ2-3	CSARGLYTDTQYF	TGCAGTGCTAGAGGCCTCTACACAGATACGCAGTATTTT
few	.	TRBV11-2	TRBJ2-1	CASSPNSYNEQFF	TGTGCCAGCAGCCCCAACTCCTACAATGAGCAGTTCTTC
.	.	TRBV20-1	TRBJ2-5	CSARDGFSRQVRGETQYF	TGCAGTGCTAGAGATGGTTTTTCACGGCAGGTTCGAGGAGAGACCCAGTACTTC
.	.	TRBV10-3	TRBJ1-6	CAVSPGEYSPLHF	TGTGCCGTTTCTCCAGGGGAGTATTCACCCCTCCACTTT
.	TRBD1	TRBV30	TRBJ1-6	CAWSGGKTGVKDSPLHF	TGTGCCTGGAGTGGAGGAAAGACAGGGGTGAAGGATTCACCCCTCCACTTT
.	.	TRBV28	TRBJ2-1	CARISGEEQFF	TGTGCCAGGATATCCGGGGAGGAGCAGTTCTTC
many	.	TRBV20-1	TRBJ2-3	CSALGPGEHTDTQYF	TGCAGTGCCCTTGGACCCGGGGAGCACACAGATACGCAGTATTTT
.	.	TRBV4-1	TRBJ2-5	CASSSLAKAETQYF	TGCGCCAGCAGCTCACTAGCCAAGGCGGAGACCCAGTACTTC
.	.	TRBV7-2	TRBJ2-5	CASSLFRGDNEQYF	TGTGCCAGCAGCTTATTCCGAGGGGACAATGAGCAGTACTTC
.	.	TRBV7-9	TRBJ2-1	CASSSSVEFF	TGTGCCAGCAGCTCCAGTGTTGAGTTCTTC
.	.	TRBV20-1	TRBJ1-5	CSARSGPWNQPQHF	TGCAGTGCTAGATCAGGACCATGGAATCAGCCCCAGCATTTT
.	.	TRBV5-1	TRBJ2-7	CASSVGDYEQYF	TGCGCCAGCAGCGTCGGGGACTACGAGCAGTACTTC
.	.	TRBV20-1	TRBJ2-5	CSARDSWTPVEGTQYF	TGCAGTGCTAGAGACTCATGGACTCCCGTAGAGGGGACCCAGTACTTC
.	TRBD1	TRBV5-1	TRBJ2-1	CASSLRGQGARNEQFF	TGCGCCAGCAGCCTCCGGGGACAGGGGGCGCGTAATGAGCAGTTCTTC
.	.	TRBV7-9	TRBJ2-5	CASSLPGSEQETQYF	TGTGCCAGCAGCCTACCGGGCTCCGAGCAAGAGACCCAGTACTTC
few	.	TRBV20-1	TRBJ1-1	CSCPWQGIMNTEAFF	TGCAGCTGCCCCTGGCAGGGCATCATGAACACTGAAGCTTTCTTT
once	.	TRBV6-5	TRBJ2-1	CASGEYQGSGEQFF	TGTGCCAGCGGGGAATATCAAGGATCGGGTGAGCAGTTCTTC
.	.	TRBV25-1	TRBJ2-5	CASSEFRGETQYF	TGTGCCAGCAGTGAATTCAGGGGAGAGACCCAGTACTTC
once	.	TRBV2	TRBJ1-4	CASSVPRADEKLFF	TGTGCCAGCAGTGTGCCAAGGGCCGACGAAAAACTGTTTTTT
few	TRBD2	TRBV28	TRBJ2-3	CASNTAGLSSSTQYF	TGTGCCAGTAATACAGCGGGATTGAGCTCTAGTACGCAGTATTTT
.	.	TRBV5-6	TRBJ2-5	CASSLAHQETQYF	TGTGCCAGCAGCTTGGCACACCAAGAGACCCAGTACTTC